Following are 14 T cell receptor beta chains from one sample sequenced in a study of CD8+CD57+ T cells in acquired aplastic anemia. Using genomic DNA as the template, TCR beta VDJ and CDR3 profiling was carried out. TCRdb processed the reads anew with MiXCR; each CDR3 protein has one entry. The sample has about 130,000 distinct CDR3 sequences; 40% to 60% are singletons. Sequencing was done on a sample of sorted CD4+, CD8+, or CD8+CD57+ T cells (not recorded which) from PBMCs. These receptors all come from a human donor in good health, serving as a control.

The chain recombines TRBV11-1 with TRBJ1-2; 9 bases map to TRBD1. Germline trimming cut 5 bases from V and 4 bases from J; bases unmatched to any gene: 11. The CDR3 is made up of 16 amino acids. In germline, CDR1 is SGHAT, CDR2 FQDESV (reference sequence). Here the CDR3 reads CASSPGTGNVGYGYTF. The CDR3, as DNA: TGTGCCAGCAGCCCCGGGACAGGGAATGTAGGCTATGGCTACACCTTC.

This clonotype was detected only once. The V gene is TRBV19, the J gene TRBJ1-1; 10 bases map to TRBD1. V was clipped by 4 bases and J by 1 base; unmatched bases: 3. The CDR3 runs to 15 residues. CDR1 and CDR2 from the germline V gene are LNHDA and SQIVND (reference sequence). The CDR3 loop is CASSNRDRGNTEAFF. CDR3 DNA: TGTGCCAGTAGTAACAGGGACAGGGGGAACACTGAAGCTTTCTTT.

This clonotype was counted at least ten times. The chain carries TRBV12-3 or TRBV12-4 and TRBJ2-1, with D perhaps matching TRBD1 or TRBD2 (5 bases each). Trimming removed 5 bases at V and 6 bases at J, with 20 bases between. The CDR3 runs to 16 residues. The CDR3 spells CASSQREKGNGNEQFF. The CDR3 DNA sequence: TGTGCCAGCAGTCAACGGGAAAAGGGGAATGGCAATGAGCAGTTCTTC.

V and J are TRBV15 and TRBJ2-2, with D hard to call. The V end was cut by 0 bases, the J end by 6 bases, with 11 bases between. CDR1 LNHNV and CDR2 YYDKDF come from the germline V gene (reference sequence). The CDR3 is 15 amino acids. The CDR3 DNA reads TGTGCCACCAGCAGAGATCGACTCTACGCCGGGGAGCTGTTTTTT. It specifies CATSRDRLYAGELFF.

In this sample, this clonotype turned up many times. The chain is built from TRBV12-3 or TRBV12-4 and TRBJ1-6, with a weak D call TRBD1 (6 bases). This CDR3 spans 15 amino acids. Trimming stripped 6 bases from V and 6 bases from J, with 15 bases between. CDR3: CASRATGGVNSPLHF. The CDR3 DNA sequence: TGTGCCAGCAGGGCGACAGGTGGGGTTAATTCACCCCTCCACTTT.

The chain has TRBV15 and TRBJ2-7, with TRBD1 matching 8 bases. Trimming cost V 0 bases and J 4 bases; bases outside gene matches: 5. CDR1 and CDR2 (germline): LNHNV, YYDKDF (reference sequence). CDR3 length: 15 amino acids. The CDR3 reads CATSRDRTGPYEQYF. The CDR3 DNA reads TGTGCCACCAGCAGAGATCGGACAGGGCCTTACGAGCAGTACTTC. Looking up the rest from reference TRBV15 and TRBJ2-7 gives the full variable domain: DAMVIQNPRYQVTQFGKPVTLSCSQTLNHNVMYWYQQKSSQAPKLLFHYYDKDFNNEADTPDNFQSRRPNTSFCFLDIRSPGLGDTAMYLCATSRDRTGPYEQYFGPGTRLTVT.

A remark on this clonotype: This clone may be a read error of a much larger clone one base away. The chain links TRBV18 to TRBJ1-3; 11 bases line up with TRBD1. Germline CDR1 reads KGHSH; CDR2 reads LQKENI. This CDR3 has 15 amino acids. The CDR3 nucleotides read TGTGCCAGCTCACCAGGACAGGGGGCTCTAAACACCATGTATTTT. Protein product: CASSPGQGALNTMYF.

This clonotype was seen at least ten times. V gene TRBV20-1 combines with J gene TRBJ2-2; either TRBD1 or TRBD2 may supply D (5 bases each). The CDR3 spans 11 residues. Germline CDR1 DFQATT, CDR2 SNEGSKA (reference sequence). V shed 5 bases and J shed 6 bases, with 7 bases lying between them. CDR3 sequence (DNA): TGCAGTGCTGAGGGGCCCGGGGAGCTGTTTTTT. Translation gives CSAEGPGELFF.

This clonotype was seen many times. This chain joins TRBV7-8 and TRBJ1-2; 7 bases fit TRBD1. Per the germline V gene, CDR1 is SGHVS and CDR2 is FQNEAQ. CDR3 size: 16 residues. V gave up 0 bases and J gave up 2 bases; unmatched junction bases: 6. As DNA, the CDR3 is TGTGCCAGCAGCTTAGCTTGGGACAGAGGGAACTATGGCTACACCTTC. This gives the protein CASSLAWDRGNYGYTF.

The CDR3 loop is CASSLAGGRTGELFF. CDR3 nucleotides: TGTGCCAGTTCCCTAGCGGGGGGGCGTACCGGGGAGCTGTTTTTT. The chain has TRBV19 and TRBJ2-2; TRBD2 agrees at 12 bases. The CDR3 length is 15 residues. V lost 8 bases to trimming and J lost 5 bases; unmatched junction nucleotides: 6. Germline V gives CDR1 LNHDA, CDR2 SQIVND (reference sequence).

This clonotype has ten or more counts. V gene TRBV7-6 combines with J gene TRBJ1-1; D gene uncertain. This CDR3 contains 13 residues. CDR1 is SGHVS, CDR2 FNYEAQ, per germline. Trimming stripped 1 base from V and 4 bases from J, with 7 bases between. In DNA, the CDR3 is TGTGCCAGCAGCTTAGGACAAAGCACTGAAGCTTTCTTT. Encoded protein: CASSLGQSTEAFF.

At least ten counts were recorded for this clonotype. V and J are TRBV6-2 or TRBV6-3 and TRBJ2-1; 12 nucleotides align to TRBD2. The CDR3 covers 19 residues. The germline V gene encodes CDR1 MNHEY and CDR2 SVGEGT. Trimming took 0 bases from V and 5 from J; bases not matched to a gene: 11. CDR3 in amino acids: CASSYSMWPSGGEDNEQFF. The CDR3 DNA is TGTGCCAGCAGTTACTCGATGTGGCCTAGCGGGGGGGAGGACAATGAGCAGTTCTTC.

The chain uses TRBV15 and TRBJ2-7; the D is unclear. V shed 4 bases and J shed 2 bases, with 9 bases lying between them. CDR1 is LNHNV and CDR2 is YYDKDF in the germline V gene (reference sequence). This CDR3 contains 13 residues. CDR3 in DNA: TGTGCCACCAGCACGGCTCCTACCTACGAGCAGTACTTC. Translating gives CATSTAPTYEQYF.

This clonotype was seen at least ten times. The chain employs TRBV12-3 or TRBV12-4 and TRBJ2-7; 7 positions agree with TRBD2. This CDR3 comprises 15 residues. The V gene end was trimmed by 2 bases and the J gene end by 0 bases; junction bases not matched to a gene: 4. The CDR3 bases are TGTGCCAGCAGTTTATCGGCTAGCGGCTCCTACGAGCAGTACTTC. Residues: CASSLSASGSYEQYF.